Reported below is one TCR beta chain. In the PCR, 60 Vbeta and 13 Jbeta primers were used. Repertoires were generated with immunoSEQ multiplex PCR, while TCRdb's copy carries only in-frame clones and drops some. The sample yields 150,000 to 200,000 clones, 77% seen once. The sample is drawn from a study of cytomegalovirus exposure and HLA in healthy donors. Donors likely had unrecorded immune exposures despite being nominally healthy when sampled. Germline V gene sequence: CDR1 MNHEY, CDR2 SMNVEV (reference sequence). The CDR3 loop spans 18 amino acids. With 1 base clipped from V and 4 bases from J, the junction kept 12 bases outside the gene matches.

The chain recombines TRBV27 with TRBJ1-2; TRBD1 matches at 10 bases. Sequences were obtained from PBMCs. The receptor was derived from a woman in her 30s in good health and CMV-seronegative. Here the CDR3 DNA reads TGTGCCAGCAGTTTATTAGGAGACAGGGGGCGCGACAGCTATGGCTACACCTTC. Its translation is CASSLLGDRGRDSYGYTF.